This TCR beta chain was sequenced during a study of blood T cell repertoires in COVID-19. For the study at large: PBMCs, B-cell-depleted T cells, or T cells were the source of the cDNA or gDNA that made up the material.

Ages ranged from roughly 18 to 95 years, with residence in 24 US areas. Two negative PCRs, clearance, or symptom resolution had been documented for recovered Cohort 3 donors. The data were produced by immunoSEQ multiplex PCR, yet TCRdb's version contains in-frame clones alone and is incomplete. The table lists 150,000 or so clones, over 70% of them singletons. Germline V lookup: CDR1 MNHEY, CDR2 SVGEGT. V lost 5 bases, J lost 5 bases, and 15 bases lay in between. This CDR3 is 14 amino acids long. This sequence was found in a woman in her fifties or sixties who had recovered from COVID-19. This chain connects TRBV6-2 or TRBV6-3 to TRBJ2-5; D is unresolved. The sequencing input was PBMCs or T cells enriched from blood (not recorded which). The CDR3 here is CASSSQSLGETQYF. The CDR3 nucleotides are TGTGCCAGCAGTAGTCAATCACTCGGGGAGACCCAGTACTTC.